These 28 T cell receptor beta chains share one sample of origin, sequenced in a study of type 1 regulatory T cells. From the reads, TCRdb called clonotypes with MiXCR, one entry per CDR3 protein. The sample lists roughly 71,000 distinct CDR3 sequences, 20% occurring once. The antigens of these receptors remain unknown. General observations from the study: Compared with non-type 1 regulatory T cells, type 1 regulatory T cells showed a more restricted TCR repertoire.

The specimen was cultured type 1 regulatory T (Tr1) cells, either the whole culture or a sorted fraction (not recorded which). These receptor sequences come from a human donor in good health.

The rearrangement joins TRBV30 to TRBJ1-5, with TRBD1 matching over 8 bases. From germline, CDR1 is GTSNPN and CDR2 SVGIG (reference sequence). The CDR3 runs 13 residues. Trimming took 5 bases from V and 2 from J; bases not matched to a gene: 2. CDR3 sequence: CAWQQGGNQPQHF. The CDR3, as DNA: TGTGCCTGGCAACAGGGGGGCAATCAGCCCCAGCATTTT.

Comment on this clonotype: Since no conserved phenylalanine or tryptophan closes the CDR3, a read error is the likely cause. The V gene is TRBV7-9, the J gene TRBJ2-6; D perhaps matches TRBD1 (5 bases). Germline V gene data show CDR1 as SEHNR and CDR2 as FQNEAQ (reference sequence). Trimming stripped 4 bases from V and 0 bases from J, with 13 bases between. This CDR3 is 17 amino acids long. CDR3 bases: TGTGCCAGCAGCTACTACCGACAGATCTCTGGGGCCAACGTCCTGACTCTC. It is translated as CASSYYRQISGANVLTL.

This clonotype has more than one count but fewer than ten. The V call is TRBV15, the J call TRBJ1-4; D gene ambiguous. CDR1 and CDR2 from the germline V gene are LNHNV and YYDKDF (reference sequence). This CDR3 contains 17 residues. The V gene lost 1 base and the J gene lost 6 bases, with 18 bases spanning the gap. In DNA, the CDR3 is TGTGCCACCAGCAGAGGCCCCCCGGGTCAGAATTATGAAAAACTGTTTTTT. This encodes CATSRGPPGQNYEKLFF.

The chain has TRBV6-2 or TRBV6-3 and TRBJ2-4; D may correspond to TRBD1 or TRBD2 (5 bases each). The CDR3 contains 13 residues. Between the trimmed V and J ends, which lost 0 bases and 11 bases, there was a span of 11 bases. CDR1 is MNHEY, CDR2 SVGEGT, per germline. The CDR3 region has the DNA TGTGCCAGCAGTTACTCAATCGGGGCTCTTCAGTACTTC. It yields the protein CASSYSIGALQYF.

The rearrangement uses TRBV6-1 and TRBJ1-1, with unresolved D. Germline loops: CDR1 MNHNS, CDR2 SASEGT. The CDR3 spans 14 residues. V lost 7 bases, J lost 1 base, and 13 bases lay in between. The CDR3 loop reads CASTVQPSNTEAFF. The DNA for the CDR3 is TGTGCCAGCACAGTGCAGCCGTCGAACACTGAAGCTTTCTTT.

V gene TRBV6-1 combines with J gene TRBJ1-1, with TRBD1 identical over 10 bases. The CDR3 is made up of 14 amino acids. The V segment lost 4 bases and the J segment 7 bases; nucleotides outside the gene matches: 6. Germline CDR1 is MNHNS and CDR2 is SASEGT. The CDR3 DNA sequence: TGTGCCAGCAGTGCCGACAGGGGGCGGGTTGAAGCTTTCTTT. It specifies CASSADRGRVEAFF.

This clonotype was observed a few times. The rearrangement uses TRBV7-8 and TRBJ2-2, with D perhaps TRBD1 (6 bases). CDR1 and CDR2 (germline): SGHVS, FQNEAQ. This CDR3 is built from 15 residues. V was clipped by 2 bases and J by 5 bases, with 12 bases between them. CDR3: CASSLRTAITGELFF. CDR3 DNA: TGTGCCAGCAGCTTAAGGACAGCGATTACCGGGGAGCTGTTTTTT.

This chain uses TRBV5-6 with TRBJ1-5, with no clear D. Trimming removed 3 bases at V and 9 bases at J, with 13 bases between. Looked up from germline, CDR1 is SGHDT and CDR2 is YYEEEE. This CDR3 has 13 residues. CDR3 protein: CASSYGRSGPQHF. Written as DNA, the CDR3 is TGTGCCAGCAGCTACGGCCGAAGCGGGCCCCAGCATTTT.

CDR3 bases: TGTGCCAGCAGCCCGCACACTAGCGGAGACACCGGGGAGCTGTTTTTT. This gives the protein CASSPHTSGDTGELFF. V gene TRBV7-6 combines with J gene TRBJ2-2; 8 bases align to TRBD2. The CDR3 is 16 amino acids. The ends lost 5 bases at V and 3 bases at J; junction bases unmatched: 8. From germline, CDR1 is SGHVS and CDR2 FNYEAQ.

Of note for this clonotype: It may be a read error: a sequence one base away is much more abundant. The rearrangement uses TRBV5-1 and TRBJ2-5, with D possibly being TRBD1 or TRBD2 (6 bases each). Germline CDR1 is SGHRS and CDR2 is YFSETQ. The CDR3 length is 15 residues. The CDR3, as DNA: TGCGCCGGCAGCTTGGGACCGGGGGCTGGGGAGACCCAGTACTTC. It translates to CAGSLGPGAGETQYF.

As for this clonotype: One end of the junction fails to match germline, which may point to a read error. The chain links TRBV18 to TRBJ2-2, with 7 bases matching TRBD1. CDR1 and CDR2 from the germline V gene are KGHSH and LQKENI. The CDR3 loop spans 16 amino acids. This chain's CDR3 is CASSPWGQHNTGELFF. CDR3 nucleotide sequence: TGTGCCAGCTCACCCTGGGGACAGCATAACACCGGGGAGCTATTTTTT.

The rearrangement joins TRBV29-1 to TRBJ2-1, with TRBD1 matching over 10 bases. The CDR3 is 14 residues long. J was trimmed by 9 bases and V by 4 bases; bases with no gene match: 9. Germline loops: CDR1 SQVTM, CDR2 ANQGSEA. For the CDR3, the DNA is TGCAGCGTTGGGCCGGGACAGGGGCTTGGTGAGCAGTTCTTC. It codes for CSVGPGQGLGEQFF.

In this sample, this clonotype turned up many times. The chain is built from TRBV5-1 and TRBJ2-7, with D possibly being TRBD2 (5 bases). Germline V gene lookup returns CDR1 SGHRS and CDR2 YFSETQ. This CDR3 spans 12 amino acids. Trimming took 0 bases from V and 6 from J, leaving 7 bases between them. CDR3 bases: TGCGCCAGCAGCTTGGCCAGCGGCGAGCAGTACTTC. This gives the protein CASSLASGEQYF.

A few counts support this clonotype. The chain is built from TRBV6-6 and TRBJ1-5; D is unresolved. The germline V and J ends were trimmed by 5 bases and 0 bases, with 11 bases remaining between them. CDR1 is MNHNY and CDR2 is SVGAGI in the germline V gene (reference sequence). The CDR3 has 15 residues. The CDR3 nucleotides read TGTGCCAGCAGTAACACTGCCCGTAGCAATCAGCCCCAGCATTTT. This translates into CASSNTARSNQPQHF.

Regarding this clonotype: Compared with germline, one end of the junction differs, possibly owing to a read error. The rearrangement links TRBV5-1 to TRBJ2-6; the D is unclear. The CDR3 totals 8 residues. CDR1 and CDR2 (germline): SGHRS, YFSETQ. The CDR3 sequence: CASSFRGF. The CDR3 bases are TGCGCCAGCAGCTTCAGAGGTTTC.

V usage is TRBV5-1 and J usage is TRBJ2-5; tentatively, D is TRBD2 (8 bases). Germline lookup yields CDR1 SGHRS and CDR2 YFSETQ. The CDR3 contains 16 residues. With 0 bases removed from V and 4 bases from J, the gap between germline ends came to 16 bases. CDR3 coding DNA: TGCGCCAGCAGCTTGGAACTAGCGGACAGGCGAGAGACCCAGTACTTC. It codes for CASSLELADRRETQYF.

Regarding this clonotype: The junction departs from the called germline gene at one end, perhaps through a read error. The V and J genes are TRBV12-3 or TRBV12-4 and TRBJ2-5, with D perhaps TRBD2 (5 bases). The CDR3 covers 13 residues. The CDR3 sequence: CVSSFYGEETQYF. CDR3 DNA sequence: TGTGTCAGCAGTTTTTACGGGGAAGAGACCCAGTACTTC.

This clonotype was seen a handful of times. V and J are TRBV10-3 and TRBJ2-6; 8 bases match TRBD1. The CDR3 consists of 14 residues. After removal of 10 bases from V and 4 bases from J, the junction contained 6 bases not matched to a gene. CDR1 and CDR2 from the germline V gene are ENHRY and SYGVKD. This chain's CDR3 is CATTGESGANVLTF. The CDR3 coding sequence is TGTGCCACGACAGGGGAGTCCGGGGCCAACGTCCTGACTTTC.

The sample holds one count of this clonotype. J is TRBJ1-3 and V is TRBV7-8; 7 bases are a match to TRBD1. The CDR3 has 15 amino acids. Losses at the gene ends were 5 bases for V and 1 base for J; bases not matched to a gene: 5. Germline V CDR1 and CDR2: SGHVS, FQNEAQ. For the CDR3, the DNA is TGTGCCAGCAGCCAGGGGACAGCTTCTGGAAACACCATATATTTT. It encodes CASSQGTASGNTIYF.

This clonotype was found many times. This chain links TRBV7-2 with TRBJ1-2; unclear D gene. V dropped 3 bases and J dropped 6 bases, with 14 bases sitting between them. CDR3 length equals 14 residues. Germline V gene sequence: CDR1 SGHTA, CDR2 FQGNSA. DNA of the CDR3: TGTGCCAGCAGCTTCGGAATTCCTCAAAATGGCTACACCTTC. Protein sequence: CASSFGIPQNGYTF.

V is TRBV7-9 and J is TRBJ2-7, with D maybe TRBD1 (6 bases). Germline V gene sequence: CDR1 SEHNR, CDR2 FQNEAQ (reference sequence). This CDR3 contains 14 residues. V lost 3 bases to trimming and J lost 1 base, with 10 bases between them. CDR3 DNA sequence: TGTGCCAGCAGCTTCCAGGGGCTATCCTACGAGCAGTACTTC. This translates into CASSFQGLSYEQYF.

This clonotype occurred a few times. The chain links TRBV29-1 to TRBJ2-5; possibly TRBD1 or TRBD2 for D (5 bases each). V was cut by 6 bases and J by 3 bases, with 11 bases left in between. The CDR3 is made up of 12 amino acids. Germline loops: CDR1 SQVTM, CDR2 ANQGSEA. CDR3 residues: CSVREWKETQYF. In DNA form, the CDR3 reads TGCAGCGTCAGGGAGTGGAAAGAGACCCAGTACTTC.

This chain joins TRBV5-4 and TRBJ2-5, with TRBD2 matching 9 bases. The CDR3 contains 15 residues. The V gene's germline CDR1 is SGHNT and CDR2 YYREEE (reference sequence). Losses at the gene ends were 0 bases for V and 2 bases for J; bases not matched to a gene: 2. The DNA for the CDR3 is TGTGCCAGCAGCTTGGTGACTAGCGGACAAGAGACCCAGTACTTC. Protein product: CASSLVTSGQETQYF.

This clonotype was counted only a few times. The chain recombines TRBV9 with TRBJ2-7; 11 positions agree with TRBD2. From germline, CDR1 is SGDLS and CDR2 YYNGEE. The CDR3 is 15 residues long. The trim removed 2 bases at V and 2 bases at J, leaving 3 bases unmatched. CDR3 region: CASSVGTSGPYEQYF. The CDR3 DNA reads as TGTGCCAGCAGCGTCGGGACTAGCGGTCCCTACGAGCAGTACTTC.

This clonotype was seen a handful of times. This chain connects TRBV5-1 to TRBJ2-1; D unresolved. The CDR3 is made up of 15 amino acids. Per germline, CDR1 SGHRS and CDR2 YFSETQ. Trimming removed 0 bases at V and 7 bases at J, with 14 bases between. Here the CDR3 reads CASSLGSSLRNEQFF. CDR3 coding DNA: TGCGCCAGCAGCTTGGGTAGTAGCCTAAGAAATGAGCAGTTCTTC.

J is TRBJ2-3 and V is TRBV20-1; D is uncertain. This CDR3 contains 12 residues. V gave up 5 bases and J gave up 6 bases, with 12 bases separating them. Germline values: CDR1 DFQATT, CDR2 SNEGSKA (reference sequence). The CDR3 nucleotides are TGCAGTGCTTCCCACGGCTCCGATACGCAGTATTTT. Translated: CSASHGSDTQYF.

This clonotype has at least ten counts. The chain couples TRBV27 to TRBJ2-7; D uncertain. Germline loops: CDR1 MNHEY, CDR2 SMNVEV (reference sequence). V lost 1 base and J lost 2, with 12 bases in between. CDR3 length: 15 amino acids. The CDR3 DNA follows: TGTGCCAGCAGTTTATTTTCCAGCGCTGCCTACGAGCAGTACTTC. This codes for CASSLFSSAAYEQYF.

The rearrangement joins TRBV7-2 to TRBJ1-2; TRBD1 matches 7 bases. In germline, CDR1 is SGHTA, CDR2 FQGNSA. The V segment lost 0 bases and the J segment 5 bases; nucleotides outside the gene matches: 6. There are 15 residues in the CDR3. CDR3 loop: CASSLAGQIGYGYTF. Here the CDR3 DNA reads TGTGCCAGCAGCTTAGCGGGACAGATCGGATATGGCTACACCTTC. The entire variable domain, with the rest obtained from reference TRBV7-2 and TRBJ1-2, is as follows: GAGVSQSPSNKVTEKGKDVELRCDPISGHTALYWYRQSLGQGLEFLIYFQGNSAPDKSGLPSDRFSAERTGGSVSTLTIQRTQQEDSAVYLCASSLAGQIGYGYTFGSGTRLTVV.